A single TCR beta chain is shown here with its context. The antigen is undetermined. Naive CD8 populations comprised CD45RO-negative cells positively selected for CCR7, excluding terminally differentiated effector memory CD45RA+ cells. Donors, healthy HIV-negative adults, lacked recent acute infections or vaccinations. This sample is part of a study of shared clonotypes between healthy human individuals. Study conclusions and caveats: Estimated richness values were generally larger in naive subsets than in memory subsets.

Under the authors' procedure: Filtering differed since immunoSEQ provided only junctions, with no quality scores. Sequencing used immunoSEQ multiplex PCR; TCRdb keeps in-frame clones, though not all of them. The V and J calls and the clone size are those of that table, but D and trimming were determined from the DNA. The data hold about 2 million clones, with about 95% observed a single time. The length of the CDR3 is 16 residues. The V gene's germline CDR1 is MDHEN and CDR2 SYDVKM. The V end lost 5 bases, the J end lost 0 bases, and 16 bases lay between the germline ends. Material for sequencing was naive CD8+ T cells sorted from blood. This TCR came from a man younger than 35 in good health. V gene TRBV28 combines with J gene TRBJ1-1; the D is unclear. CDR3 nucleotide sequence: TGTGCCAGCAGTCCCCGGACTGATGATATGAACACTGAAGCTTTCTTT. This sequence encodes CASSPRTDDMNTEAFF.